This record covers a single T cell receptor beta chain. Its specificity is unknown. The data originate from a study of PD-1 blockade in classical Hodgkin lymphoma. Sequenced by immunoSEQ multiplex PCR; TCRdb stores in-frame clones only, minus some. The sample holds under 75,000 clones, 88% seen once. Every patient relapsed after autologous stem cell transplantation, and brentuximab vedotin exposure varied. Progressive disease, partial response or complete response was each patient's best response. Study results and caveats: Newly diagnosed patients had baseline TCR diversity that was reportedly lower than that of healthy donors. CD4+ but not CD8+ TCR diversity rose significantly by C4D1.

Germline-derived CDR1 and CDR2 are SEHNR and FQNEAQ (reference sequence). This CDR3 is 15 amino acids long. The ends lost 5 bases at V and 6 bases at J; junction bases unmatched: 12. This sample comprised peripheral blood mononuclear cells (PBMCs), obtained before the second cycle of nivolumab. The chain employs TRBV7-9 and TRBJ1-1; 7 positions agree with TRBD1. This receptor was identified in a human donor with classical Hodgkin lymphoma. This CDR3 is CASSPGTDYFSEAFF. The CDR3 DNA sequence: TGTGCCAGCAGCCCGGGGACAGACTACTTCTCTGAAGCTTTCTTT.